A selection of T cell receptor beta chains follows, all from one sample in a study of cytomegalovirus exposure and HLA in healthy donors. TCRdb's table, derived via immunoSEQ multiplex PCR, lists solely in-frame clones and lacks some. The table lists some 120,000 clones, 74% of them singletons. Sequenced sample: PBMCs. Every receptor here comes from a middle-aged man in good health and CMV-seropositive. Both conserved end residues are part of each CDR3. The D gene is left open where the match is weak.

TRBD1	TRBV11-1	TRBJ2-3	CASSLLRGPDTQYF
.	TRBV19	TRBJ1-1	CASSIFPGDKNTEAFF
TRBD1	TRBV7-6	TRBJ2-5	CASSLSRDSKETQYF
.	TRBV2	TRBJ1-1	CASISRNTEAFF
TRBD1	TRBV19	TRBJ1-2	CASSIAAGGRYGYTF
TRBD1	TRBV2	TRBJ1-5	CASSSLDRGGNQPQHF
.	TRBV7-3	TRBJ2-2	CASSPGARTGELFF
.	TRBV6-6	TRBJ1-2	CASSPRDGSGYTF
.	TRBV28	TRBJ1-5	CASSRGFGNQPQHF
.	TRBV6-6	TRBJ2-2	CASSSPLAYTGELFF
.	TRBV28	TRBJ2-7	CASSSGQGNSSGRPYEQYF
.	TRBV5-1	TRBJ2-3	CASSFQDRSTDTQYF
.	TRBV6-1	TRBJ1-5	CASSDPSGRYSNQPQHF
.	TRBV4-3	TRBJ2-1	CASSQGLVFNNEQFF
TRBD1	TRBV30	TRBJ1-6	CASGTGSSYNSPLHF
.	TRBV6-5	TRBJ2-7	CASSYIAVQGNYEQYF
.	TRBV5-1	TRBJ2-7	CASSQDLPYEQYF
TRBD2	TRBV5-6	TRBJ2-2	CASSLEGAGLLTGELFF
.	TRBV6-6	TRBJ1-5	CAIRDFDQPQHF
.	TRBV5-8	TRBJ2-5	CASSLVPELETQYF
.	TRBV7-6	TRBJ1-4	CASSLKPPRVFF
TRBD1	TRBV5-1	TRBJ1-1	CASLGQGADTEAFF
.	TRBV12-2	TRBJ1-1	CASRLAPKPGQHTEAFF
.	TRBV19	TRBJ2-7	CASSINGASHEQYF
.	TRBV14	TRBJ1-4	CASSQEEWASPNEKLFF
.	TRBV5-1	TRBJ1-1	CASSLAPMNTEAFF
TRBD1	TRBV29-1	TRBJ1-2	CSAKQGAGYGYTF
TRBD2	TRBV5-4	TRBJ2-7	CASSLQAGLVNEQYF
.	TRBV5-1	TRBJ2-3	CASSPDGGDTQYF
.	TRBV7-2	TRBJ1-3	CASSIWMGGGNTIYF
TRBD1	TRBV9	TRBJ2-1	CASSVVGTGEQFF
TRBD2	TRBV6-4	TRBJ2-1	CASSGSGGRNEQFF
TRBD1	TRBV5-6	TRBJ1-1	CASSLKLDRGNTEAFF
TRBD2	TRBV28	TRBJ2-7	CASRGLAAYYEQYF
.	TRBV9	TRBJ2-2	CASSFGEGRLDGGELFF
.	TRBV5-1	TRBJ1-2	CASSSSYGYTF
TRBD2	TRBV7-2	TRBJ2-1	CASSLYPLAGGSYNEQFF
.	TRBV5-1	TRBJ1-1	CASSWGELNTEAFF
TRBD1	TRBV2	TRBJ1-5	CATQGAFGNQPQHF
TRBD2	TRBV10-3	TRBJ2-3	CAISEAVGGTTDTQYF
TRBD1	TRBV27	TRBJ2-3	CASSTPTGGITDTQYF
.	TRBV30	TRBJ1-1	CAWRTGRAEAFF
.	TRBV5-1	TRBJ2-1	CASSSTGDPYNEQFF
.	TRBV30	TRBJ2-5	CAWSSAQETQYF
TRBD2	TRBV9	TRBJ2-7	CASSVDSGNYEQYF
.	TRBV5-5	TRBJ2-1	CASRLIGDSLHEQFF
TRBD2	TRBV5-1	TRBJ2-7	CASSSGLAGGGREEQYF
TRBD2	TRBV19	TRBJ2-1	CASSTGGGDYNEQFF
.	TRBV11-2	TRBJ2-3	CASSYLVATSTDTQYF
TRBD1	TRBV27	TRBJ1-2	CATKGASGVNYGYTF
.	TRBV11-2	TRBJ2-7	CASSLNRPAGQYF
.	TRBV25-1	TRBJ2-7	CASRGYLDSYEQYF
TRBD1	TRBV30	TRBJ1-3	CAFRDRDYTIYF
TRBD1	TRBV7-2	TRBJ1-2	CASSLALDRGYGYTF
.	TRBV14	TRBJ1-3	CASSQESGGFGNTIYF
TRBD2	TRBV5-1	TRBJ2-1	CASSLSLAGGKNEQFF
.	TRBV12-1	TRBJ2-1	CASTPGQGPQCLMDEQFF
TRBD2	TRBV4-3	TRBJ2-1	CASSQNLADAQFF
TRBD2	TRBV18	TRBJ2-3	CASSIGGRGSDTQYF